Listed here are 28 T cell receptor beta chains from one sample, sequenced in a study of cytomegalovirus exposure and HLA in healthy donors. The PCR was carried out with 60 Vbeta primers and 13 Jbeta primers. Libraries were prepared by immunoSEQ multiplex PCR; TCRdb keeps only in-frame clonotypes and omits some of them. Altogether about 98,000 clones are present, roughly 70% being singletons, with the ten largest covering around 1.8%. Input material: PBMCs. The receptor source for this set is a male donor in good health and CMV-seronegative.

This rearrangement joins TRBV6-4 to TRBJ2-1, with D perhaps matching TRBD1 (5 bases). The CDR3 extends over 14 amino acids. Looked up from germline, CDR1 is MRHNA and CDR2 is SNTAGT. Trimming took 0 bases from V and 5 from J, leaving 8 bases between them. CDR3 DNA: TGTGCCAGCAGTGACTCGGCGGACAACAATGAGCAGTTCTTC. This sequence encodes CASSDSADNNEQFF.

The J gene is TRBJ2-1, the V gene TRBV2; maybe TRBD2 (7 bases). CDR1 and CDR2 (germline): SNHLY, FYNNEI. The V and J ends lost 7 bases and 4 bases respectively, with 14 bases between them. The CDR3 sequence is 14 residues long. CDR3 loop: CASNGRGEYNEQFF. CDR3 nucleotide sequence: TGTGCCAGCAATGGGAGGGGGGAATACAATGAGCAGTTCTTC.

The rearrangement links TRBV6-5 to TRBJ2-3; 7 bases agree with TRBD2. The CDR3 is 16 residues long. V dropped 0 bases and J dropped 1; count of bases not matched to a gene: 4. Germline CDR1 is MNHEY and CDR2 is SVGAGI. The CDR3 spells CASSYSRAGGTDTQYF. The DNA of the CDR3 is TGTGCCAGCAGTTACTCGCGGGCGGGGGGCACAGATACGCAGTATTTT.

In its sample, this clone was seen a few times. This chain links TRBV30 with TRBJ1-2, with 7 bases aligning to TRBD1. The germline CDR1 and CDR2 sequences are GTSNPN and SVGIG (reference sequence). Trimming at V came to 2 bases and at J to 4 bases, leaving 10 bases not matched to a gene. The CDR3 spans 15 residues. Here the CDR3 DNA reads TGTGCCTGGAGTACCCGGGACAGCGGTGGCTATGGCTACACCTTC. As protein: CAWSTRDSGGYGYTF.

CDR3 residues: CASRDDSVQGASYNSPLHF. The DNA of the CDR3 is TGTGCCAGTAGAGACGACTCCGTACAGGGGGCCTCCTATAATTCACCCCTCCACTTT. The chain recombines TRBV19 with TRBJ1-6; 9 bases align to TRBD1. V lost 6 bases to trimming and J lost 0 bases; unmatched junction nucleotides: 12. This CDR3 has 19 residues. CDR1 is LNHDA, CDR2 SQIVND, per germline (reference sequence).

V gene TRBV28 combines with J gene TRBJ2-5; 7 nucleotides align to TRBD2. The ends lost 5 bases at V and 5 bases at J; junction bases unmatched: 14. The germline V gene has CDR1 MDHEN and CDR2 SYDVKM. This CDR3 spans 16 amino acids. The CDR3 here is CASSSRGSSLAETQYF. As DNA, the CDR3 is TGTGCCAGCAGTAGTCGCGGGAGCTCATTAGCGGAGACCCAGTACTTC. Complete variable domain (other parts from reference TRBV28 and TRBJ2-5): DVKVTQSSRYLVKRTGEKVFLECVQDMDHENMFWYRQDPGLGLRLIYFSYDVKMKEKGDIPEGYSVSREKKERFSLILESASTNQTSMYLCASSSRGSSLAETQYFGPGTRLLVL.

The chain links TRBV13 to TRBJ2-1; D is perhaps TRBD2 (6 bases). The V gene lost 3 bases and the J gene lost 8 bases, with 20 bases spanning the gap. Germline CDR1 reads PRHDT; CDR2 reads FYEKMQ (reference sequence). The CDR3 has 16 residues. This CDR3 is CASSFSGKHPGDEQFF. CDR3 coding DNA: TGTGCCAGCAGCTTTTCAGGGAAACACCCGGGGGATGAGCAGTTCTTC.

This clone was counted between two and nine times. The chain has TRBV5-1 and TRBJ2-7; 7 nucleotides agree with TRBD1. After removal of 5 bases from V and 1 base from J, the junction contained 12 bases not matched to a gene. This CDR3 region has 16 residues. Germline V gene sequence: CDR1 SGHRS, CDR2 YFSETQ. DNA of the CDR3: TGCGCCAGCAGACTCGGGCTGGGGACAGTGTCCTACGAGCAGTACTTC. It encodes CASRLGLGTVSYEQYF. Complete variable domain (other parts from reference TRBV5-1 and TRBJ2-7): KAGVTQTPRYLIKTRGQQVTLSCSPISGHRSVSWYQQTPGQGLQFLFEYFSETQRNKGNFPGRFSGRQFSNSRSEMNVSTLELGDSALYLCASRLGLGTVSYEQYFGPGTRLTVT.

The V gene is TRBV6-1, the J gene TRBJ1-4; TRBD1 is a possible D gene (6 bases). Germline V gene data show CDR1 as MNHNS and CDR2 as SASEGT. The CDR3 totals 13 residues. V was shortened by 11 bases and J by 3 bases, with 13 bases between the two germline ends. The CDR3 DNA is TGTGCCTGCACAGGGATTGCTAATGAAAAACTGTTTTTT. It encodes CACTGIANEKLFF.

The CDR3: CAWRAGTSGVAQYF. The CDR3 nucleotides read TGTGCCTGGAGGGCCGGGACTAGTGGAGTTGCGCAGTATTTT. The V and J genes are TRBV30 and TRBJ2-3, with TRBD2 matching 8 bases. CDR3 length: 14 amino acids. V shed 3 bases, J shed 10 bases, and the junction held 12 bases outside the gene matches. Germline CDR1 and CDR2: GTSNPN and SVGIG (reference sequence).

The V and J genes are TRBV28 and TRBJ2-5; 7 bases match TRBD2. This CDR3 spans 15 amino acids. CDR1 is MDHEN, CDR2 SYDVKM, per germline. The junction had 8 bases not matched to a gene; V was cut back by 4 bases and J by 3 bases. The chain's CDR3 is CASSSAGFSKETQYF. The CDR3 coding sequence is TGTGCCAGCAGTTCAGCGGGGTTCAGCAAAGAGACCCAGTACTTC.

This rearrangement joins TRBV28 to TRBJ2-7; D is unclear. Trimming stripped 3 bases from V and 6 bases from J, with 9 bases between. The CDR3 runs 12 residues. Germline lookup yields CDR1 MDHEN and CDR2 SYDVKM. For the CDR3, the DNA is TGTGCCAGCAGTTTTAGAGGTGCCGAGCAGTACTTC. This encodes CASSFRGAEQYF.

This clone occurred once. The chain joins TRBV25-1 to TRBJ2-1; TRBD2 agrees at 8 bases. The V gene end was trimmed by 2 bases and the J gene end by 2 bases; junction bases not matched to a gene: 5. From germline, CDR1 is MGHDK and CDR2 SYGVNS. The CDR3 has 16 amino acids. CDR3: CASSEPGLEAYNEQFF. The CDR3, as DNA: TGTGCCAGCAGTGAACCGGGACTAGAGGCCTACAATGAGCAGTTCTTC.

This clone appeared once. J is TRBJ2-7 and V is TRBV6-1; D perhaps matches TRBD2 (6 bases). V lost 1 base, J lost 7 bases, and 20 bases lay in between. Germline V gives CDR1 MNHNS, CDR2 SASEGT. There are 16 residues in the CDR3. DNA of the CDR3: TGTGCCAGCAGTGAAGAGGGACTGATCCCTACGGGGGAGCAGTACTTC. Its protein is CASSEEGLIPTGEQYF.

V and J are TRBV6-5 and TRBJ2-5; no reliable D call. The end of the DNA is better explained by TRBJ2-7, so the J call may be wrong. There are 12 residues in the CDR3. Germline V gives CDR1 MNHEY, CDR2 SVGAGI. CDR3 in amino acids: CASRTGYYEQYF. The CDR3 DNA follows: TGTGCCAGCCGAACGGGTTACTACGAGCAGTACTTC.

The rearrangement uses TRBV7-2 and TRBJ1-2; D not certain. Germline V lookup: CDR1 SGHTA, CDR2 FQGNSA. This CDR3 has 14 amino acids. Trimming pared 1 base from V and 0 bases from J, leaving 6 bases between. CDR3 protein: CASSLGQTNYGYTF. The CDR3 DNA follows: TGTGCCAGCAGCTTAGGGCAGACTAACTATGGCTACACCTTC.

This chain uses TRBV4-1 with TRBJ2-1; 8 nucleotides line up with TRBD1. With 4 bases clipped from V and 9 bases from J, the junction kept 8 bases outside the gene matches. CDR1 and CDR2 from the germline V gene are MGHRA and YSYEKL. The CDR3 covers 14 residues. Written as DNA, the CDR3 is TGCGCCAGCAGCCTACAGGGGGATGGCGCTGAGCAGTTCTTC. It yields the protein CASSLQGDGAEQFF.

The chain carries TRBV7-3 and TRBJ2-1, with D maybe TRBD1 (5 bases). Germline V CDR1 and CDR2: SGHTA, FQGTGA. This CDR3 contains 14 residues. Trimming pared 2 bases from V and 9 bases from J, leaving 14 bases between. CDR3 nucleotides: TGTGCCAGCAGCTTATTGCAGGGAAGGGGTGAGCAGTTCTTC. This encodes CASSLLQGRGEQFF.

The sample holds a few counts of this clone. CDR3 sequence (DNA): TGTGCCAGTAGTATGGACAAGTATGGCTACACCTTC. Its translation: CASSMDKYGYTF. The chain combines TRBV19 with TRBJ1-2; tentative D call: TRBD1 (5 bases). The CDR3 loop spans 12 amino acids. V dropped 3 bases and J dropped 5 bases, with 7 bases sitting between them. Germline V gene lookup returns CDR1 LNHDA and CDR2 SQIVND (reference sequence).

CDR3 coding DNA: TGTGCCAGCAGTGAACCGGGGGGCGCATACCAAGAGACCCAGTACTTC. The encoded protein is CASSEPGGAYQETQYF. The gene calls are TRBV6-1 and TRBJ2-5; the D gene is possibly TRBD2 (7 bases). The V gene lost 2 bases and the J gene lost 0 bases, with 13 bases spanning the gap. The germline gives CDR1 MNHNS, CDR2 SASEGT. The CDR3 sequence is 16 residues long.

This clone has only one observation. This chain's CDR3 is CASSFEMGADGYTF. CDR3 DNA: TGCGCCAGCAGCTTCGAAATGGGGGCGGATGGCTACACCTTC. This chain links TRBV5-1 with TRBJ1-2, with D perhaps matching TRBD1 (6 bases). Germline V gene lookup returns CDR1 SGHRS and CDR2 YFSETQ. Trimming cost V 2 bases and J 6 bases, with 14 bases left between them. The CDR3 totals 14 residues.

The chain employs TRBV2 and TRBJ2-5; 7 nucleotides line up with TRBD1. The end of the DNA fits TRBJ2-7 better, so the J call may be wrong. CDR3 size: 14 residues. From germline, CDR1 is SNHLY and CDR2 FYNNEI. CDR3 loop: CASSEPGQSYEQYF. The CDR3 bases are TGTGCCAGCAGTGAGCCGGGACAGTCCTACGAGCAGTACTTC.

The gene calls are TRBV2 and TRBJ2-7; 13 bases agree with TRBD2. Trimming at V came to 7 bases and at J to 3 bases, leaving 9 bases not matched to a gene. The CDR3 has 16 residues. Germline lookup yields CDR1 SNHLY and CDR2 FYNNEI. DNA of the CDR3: TGTGCCAGCAAACTGGGACTAGCGGGAACACACTACGAGCAGTACTTC. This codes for CASKLGLAGTHYEQYF.

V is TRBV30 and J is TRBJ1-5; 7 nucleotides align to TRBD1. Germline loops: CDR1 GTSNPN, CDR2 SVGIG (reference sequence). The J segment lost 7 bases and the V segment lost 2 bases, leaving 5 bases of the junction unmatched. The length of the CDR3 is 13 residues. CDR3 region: CAWSSQGFQPQHF. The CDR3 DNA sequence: TGTGCCTGGAGTTCACAGGGGTTCCAGCCCCAGCATTTT.

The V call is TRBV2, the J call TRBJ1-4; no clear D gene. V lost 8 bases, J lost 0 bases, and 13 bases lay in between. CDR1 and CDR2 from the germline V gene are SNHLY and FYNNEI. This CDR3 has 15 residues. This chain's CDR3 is CASAPRSSTNEKLFF. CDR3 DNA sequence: TGTGCCAGCGCCCCCCGGTCCTCAACTAATGAAAAACTGTTTTTT.

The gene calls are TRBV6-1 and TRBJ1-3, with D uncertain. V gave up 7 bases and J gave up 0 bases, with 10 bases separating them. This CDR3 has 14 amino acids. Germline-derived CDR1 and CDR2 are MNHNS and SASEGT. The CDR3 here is CASKRENSGNTIYF. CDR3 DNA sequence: TGTGCCAGCAAGCGGGAAAACTCTGGAAACACCATATATTTT.

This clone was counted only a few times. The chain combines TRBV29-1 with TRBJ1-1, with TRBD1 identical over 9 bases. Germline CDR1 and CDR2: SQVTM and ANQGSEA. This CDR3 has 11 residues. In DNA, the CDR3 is TGCAGTGACAGGGGGGTCACTGAAGCTTTCTTT. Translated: CSDRGVTEAFF.

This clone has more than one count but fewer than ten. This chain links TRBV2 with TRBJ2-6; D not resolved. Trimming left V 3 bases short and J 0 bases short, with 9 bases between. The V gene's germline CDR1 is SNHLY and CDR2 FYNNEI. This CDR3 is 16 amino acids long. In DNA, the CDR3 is TGTGCCAGCAGTGATGAAACTGTCTCTGGGGCCAACGTCCTGACTTTC. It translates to CASSDETVSGANVLTF.